This T cell receptor (beta chain) was sequenced during a study of blood T cell repertoires in COVID-19. Study-wide background: In each case, the material was cDNA or gDNA derived from T cells, B-cell-depleted T cells, or PBMCs.

Here immunoSEQ multiplex PCR was the method, and the copy in TCRdb shows in-frame clones only, minus some. The table shows roughly 60,000 clones, with approximately 78% occurring only once. V trimming: 3 bases; J trimming: 7 bases; junction bases outside the gene matches: 6. From germline, CDR1 is DFQATT and CDR2 SNEGSKA (reference sequence). The CDR3 has 16 amino acids. The chain joins TRBV20-1 to TRBJ2-1, with 16 bases fitting TRBD2. This TCR came from a human donor in a cohort sampled during active or convalescent COVID-19. Sequencing used peripheral blood. DNA for the CDR3: TGCAGTGCTAGTGGGACTAGCGGGGGGGCGGGTAATGAGCAGTTCTTC. Its protein product is CSASGTSGGAGNEQFF.